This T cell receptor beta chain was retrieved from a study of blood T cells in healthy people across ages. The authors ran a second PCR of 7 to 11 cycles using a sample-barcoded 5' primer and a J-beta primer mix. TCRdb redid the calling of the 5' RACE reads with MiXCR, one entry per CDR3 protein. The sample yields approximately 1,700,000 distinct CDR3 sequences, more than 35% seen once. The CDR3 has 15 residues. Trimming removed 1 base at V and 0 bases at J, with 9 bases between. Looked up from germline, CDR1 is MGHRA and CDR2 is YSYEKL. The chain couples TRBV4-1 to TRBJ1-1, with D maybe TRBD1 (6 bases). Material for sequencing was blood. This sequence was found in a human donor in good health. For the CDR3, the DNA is TGCGCCAGCAGCCAAGGACAGGCGGTGAACACTGAAGCTTTCTTT. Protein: CASSQGQAVNTEAFF.